The next 27 T cell receptor beta chains were all read from a single sample in a study of long-term antiretroviral therapy in people with HIV. Researchers report immunoSEQ v3.0 was run at survey level. Assay used: immunoSEQ multiplex PCR; TCRdb lists only in-frame clones, some missing. The repertoire includes 20,000 to 25,000 clones, around 87% of them detected once, and 3.3% sits in the top ten. The material sequenced was unsorted PBMCs, taken roughly 2.5 years after starting antiretroviral therapy. Every receptor here comes from a woman aged 45 to 65 with HIV.

Details on this clone: Other nucleotide sequences in the sample specify the same CDR3. As DNA, the CDR3 is TGTGCCAGCAGCTTAGGAGGGAACACCGGGGAGCTGTTTTTT. Translation gives CASSLGGNTGELFF. The chain carries TRBV11-3 and TRBJ2-2; D call uncertain. This CDR3 has 14 amino acids. V was shortened by 1 base and J by 1 base, with 4 bases between the two germline ends. The germline CDR1 and CDR2 sequences are SGHNT and YENEEA. Looking up the rest from reference TRBV11-3 and TRBJ2-2 gives the full variable domain: EAGVVQSPRYKIIEKKQPVAFWCNPISGHNTLYWYLQNLGQGPELLIRYENEEAVDDSQLPKDRFSAERLKGVDSTLKIQPAELGDSAVYLCASSLGGNTGELFFGEGSRLTVL.

CDR3 in amino acids: CASSLIAYEQYF. The CDR3 DNA sequence: TGTGCCAGCAGTTTAATTGCCTACGAGCAGTACTTC. The chain uses TRBV28 and TRBJ2-7; D is ambiguous. The CDR3 runs to 12 residues. Germline V CDR1 and CDR2: MDHEN, SYDVKM. V was cut by 2 bases and J by 2 bases, with 4 bases left in between.

The V gene is TRBV7-2, the J gene TRBJ1-5, with 7 nucleotides matching TRBD1. The length of the CDR3 is 15 residues. V shed 5 bases, J shed 7 bases, and the junction held 11 bases outside the gene matches. Looked up from germline, CDR1 is SGHTA and CDR2 is FQGNSA. As DNA, the CDR3 is TGTGCCAGCAGCACCCGACAGGGAAACATACAGCCCCAGCATTTT. Its translation: CASSTRQGNIQPQHF.

The chain is built from TRBV20-1 and TRBJ2-1; unclear D gene. The germline V and J ends were trimmed by 4 bases and 7 bases, with 5 bases remaining between them. The CDR3 has 10 residues. Germline-derived CDR1 and CDR2 are DFQATT and SNEGSKA (reference sequence). The CDR3 region is CSAIRNEQFF. CDR3 in DNA: TGCAGTGCTATTAGGAATGAGCAGTTCTTC.

V gene TRBV10-3 combines with J gene TRBJ2-5; 7 bases agree with TRBD1. V shed 7 bases, J shed 4 bases, and the junction held 9 bases outside the gene matches. The CDR3 extends over 14 amino acids. Germline CDR1 ENHRY, CDR2 SYGVKD. The CDR3 is CAITSTGSPETQYF. DNA for the CDR3: TGTGCCATCACCTCGACAGGGAGTCCAGAGACCCAGTACTTC.

The chain carries TRBV5-4 and TRBJ1-2; the match to TRBD1 covers 7 bases. The CDR3 contains 12 residues. Germline assignment: CDR1 SGHNT and CDR2 YYREEE (reference sequence). Trimming at V came to 4 bases and at J to 7 bases, leaving 4 bases not matched to a gene. The CDR3 region is CASSLAGGGYTF. The CDR3 nucleotides read TGTGCCAGCAGCCTCGCAGGGGGTGGCTACACCTTC.

V usage is TRBV7-2 and J usage is TRBJ1-2; 7 bases agree with TRBD1. After removal of 1 base from V and 4 bases from J, the junction contained 6 bases not matched to a gene. Germline CDR1 is SGHTA and CDR2 is FQGNSA. The CDR3 contains 15 residues. CDR3 DNA sequence: TGTGCCAGCAGCTTAGGACAGGGCGATATCTATGGCTACACCTTC. Its translation: CASSLGQGDIYGYTF.

This chain links TRBV5-1 with TRBJ2-1; 8 nucleotides match TRBD2. The CDR3 is 16 amino acids. V was clipped by 1 base and J by 7 bases; unmatched bases: 10. Germline V lookup: CDR1 SGHRS, CDR2 YFSETQ. Here the CDR3 DNA reads TGCGCCAGCAGCTTGCCGGGACTAGGACTTTTGAATGAGCAGTTCTTC. Its translation: CASSLPGLGLLNEQFF.

The gene calls are TRBV27 and TRBJ2-1, with D unclear. Germline V CDR1 and CDR2: MNHEY, SMNVEV (reference sequence). Trimming shortened V by 0 bases and J by 3 bases, and 6 bases separated the two germline ends. This CDR3 region has 14 residues. The CDR3 sequence: CASSLSGYYNEQFF. CDR3 nucleotide sequence: TGTGCCAGCAGTTTATCCGGCTACTACAATGAGCAGTTCTTC.

This chain links TRBV13 with TRBJ2-1, with 8 positions matching TRBD2. Germline trimming cut 5 bases from V and 8 bases from J; bases unmatched to any gene: 5. This CDR3 is built from 13 residues. Germline assignment: CDR1 PRHDT and CDR2 FYEKMQ (reference sequence). The CDR3 protein is CASSHFGGDEQFF. CDR3 nucleotide sequence: TGTGCCAGCAGCCACTTCGGGGGGGATGAGCAGTTCTTC.

The rearrangement uses TRBV5-1 and TRBJ2-2; D not certain. V gave up 7 bases and J gave up 7 bases, with 14 bases separating them. The CDR3 runs 13 residues. The germline V gene encodes CDR1 SGHRS and CDR2 YFSETQ. CDR3: CASFLVGGGELFF. The CDR3 bases are TGCGCCAGCTTTCTGGTTGGCGGCGGGGAGCTGTTTTTT.

The chain uses TRBV28 and TRBJ2-7; 7 bases are shared with TRBD1. This CDR3 has 14 amino acids. The J segment lost 0 bases and the V segment lost 6 bases, leaving 5 bases of the junction unmatched. CDR1 is MDHEN and CDR2 is SYDVKM in the germline V gene. In DNA, the CDR3 is TGTGCCAGCAGCCAGGACAGGAACTCCTACGAGCAGTACTTC. Protein: CASSQDRNSYEQYF.

J is TRBJ2-5 and V is TRBV4-1; tentative D call: TRBD2 (5 bases). The ends were cut back, 4 bases at V and 1 base at J, with 7 bases in the middle. Germline V lookup: CDR1 MGHRA, CDR2 YSYEKL. The CDR3 is 13 residues long. Written as DNA, the CDR3 is TGCGCCAGCAGCCGGGAGTTCCAAGAGACCCAGTACTTC. Encoded protein: CASSREFQETQYF.

About this clone itself: At one end, the junction sequence differs from germline, possibly due to a read error. The chain carries TRBV5-5 and TRBJ2-7; 9 nucleotides line up with TRBD2. CDR3 length equals 13 residues. Germline CDR1 and CDR2: SGHKS and YYEKEE (reference sequence). CDR3 loop: CASSILAGVRIYF. As DNA, the CDR3 is TGTGCCAGCAGCATTTTAGCGGGGGTCCGGATTTATTTC. The full variable domain, completed using reference TRBV5-5 and TRBJ2-7, is DAGVTQSPTHLIKTRGQQVTLRCSPISGHKSVSWYQQVLGQGPQFIFQYYEKEERGRGNFPDRFSARQFPNYSSELNVNALLLGDSALYLCASSILAGVRIYFGPGTRLTVT.

This chain uses TRBV19 with TRBJ2-1; D perhaps matches TRBD2 (5 bases). The ends were cut back, 7 bases at V and 3 bases at J, with 16 bases in the middle. Germline CDR1 and CDR2: LNHDA and SQIVND (reference sequence). This CDR3 has 15 residues. CDR3 coding DNA: TGTGCCAGTATTCAAAAGGCGGGTAGCTACAATGAGCAGTTCTTC. It specifies CASIQKAGSYNEQFF.

This chain connects TRBV4-2 to TRBJ1-2, with D perhaps matching TRBD1 (6 bases). The germline V gene encodes CDR1 LGHNA and CDR2 YNFKEQ. The V end lost 1 base, the J end lost 4 bases, and 16 bases lay between the germline ends. The CDR3 contains 16 residues. Here the CDR3 reads CASSQGEQGTIYGYTF. The CDR3, as DNA: TGTGCCAGCAGCCAAGGAGAACAGGGCACTATCTATGGCTACACCTTC.

In this sample, this clone turned up once. V is TRBV9 and J is TRBJ1-1; D not certain. Trimming removed 0 bases from V and 0 bases from J, with 3 bases in between. The CDR3 consists of 13 residues. CDR1 SGDLS and CDR2 YYNGEE come from the germline V gene. This CDR3 is CASSVVLNTEAFF. CDR3 nucleotides: TGTGCCAGCAGCGTAGTGCTGAACACTGAAGCTTTCTTT.

The chain employs TRBV25-1 and TRBJ2-7; no reliable D call. Between the trimmed V and J ends, which lost 3 bases and 3 bases, there was a span of 12 bases. The CDR3 totals 14 residues. Germline CDR1 reads MGHDK; CDR2 reads SYGVNS. The chain's CDR3 is CASSDLGLSYEQYF. The CDR3 DNA follows: TGTGCCAGCAGTGACTTAGGTCTGAGCTACGAGCAGTACTTC.

V and J are TRBV6-5 and TRBJ1-2; D is unresolved. This CDR3 has 13 amino acids. CDR1 is MNHEY, CDR2 SVGAGI, per germline. The V end was cut by 6 bases, the J end by 1 base, with 9 bases between. The CDR3 is CASSPKVNYGYTF. The DNA of the CDR3 is TGTGCCAGCAGCCCGAAAGTTAACTATGGCTACACCTTC.

This clone was seen only a few times. The chain is built from TRBV10-3 and TRBJ2-3, with TRBD2 matching over 13 bases. The V segment lost 7 bases and the J segment 3 bases; nucleotides outside the gene matches: 7. The CDR3 loop spans 16 amino acids. The V gene's germline CDR1 is ENHRY and CDR2 SYGVKD. The CDR3 DNA follows: TGTGCCATCAAGTCTACGGGACTAGCGGGAACAGATACGCAGTATTTT. Its translation is CAIKSTGLAGTDTQYF.

This chain links TRBV14 with TRBJ1-2; D remains unclear. The CDR3 loop spans 14 amino acids. CDR1 is SGHDN and CDR2 is FVKESK in the germline V gene. Trimming cost V 3 bases and J 8 bases, with 16 bases left between them. CDR3 nucleotides: TGTGCCAGCAGCCATCGTACGGGCGGAGGCGGCTACACCTTC. Its translation is CASSHRTGGGGYTF.

The chain has TRBV10-3 and TRBJ2-7, with D uncertain. With 3 bases removed from V and 1 base from J, the gap between germline ends came to 7 bases. This CDR3 region has 13 residues. Germline V gene lookup returns CDR1 ENHRY and CDR2 SYGVKD. The CDR3 nucleotides are TGTGCCATCAGTGATAGGGCTTCCTACGAGCAGTACTTC. Translation gives CAISDRASYEQYF.

The V and J genes are TRBV9 and TRBJ2-1, with 11 bases matching TRBD2. CDR1 and CDR2 from the germline V gene are SGDLS and YYNGEE. Losses at the gene ends were 0 bases for V and 8 bases for J; bases not matched to a gene: 7. The CDR3 extends over 16 amino acids. CDR3 sequence reads: CASSVGLAGSLYEQFF. As DNA, the CDR3 is TGTGCCAGCAGCGTAGGACTAGCGGGGAGCCTATATGAGCAGTTCTTC.

V and J are TRBV5-1 and TRBJ2-1; perhaps TRBD2 as D (7 bases). The V and J ends lost 7 bases and 0 bases respectively, with 17 bases between them. CDR1 and CDR2 from the germline V gene are SGHRS and YFSETQ. CDR3 length equals 16 residues. The CDR3 spells CASGVGGGSSYNEQFF. The CDR3 bases are TGCGCCAGCGGTGTGGGAGGGGGGAGCTCCTACAATGAGCAGTTCTTC.

The chain uses TRBV7-2 and TRBJ1-1, with D unclear. Germline V CDR1 and CDR2: SGHTA, FQGNSA. This CDR3 spans 12 amino acids. V dropped 5 bases and J dropped 7 bases, with 11 bases sitting between them. The CDR3 sequence is CASSRTTIEAFF. DNA of the CDR3: TGTGCCAGCAGCCGCACCACCATTGAAGCTTTCTTT.

The rearrangement joins TRBV10-3 to TRBJ2-5; D ambiguous. The CDR3 runs 13 residues. Deletions cut 3 bases from V and 6 bases from J, with 11 bases between. CDR1 and CDR2 (germline): ENHRY, SYGVKD. The DNA of the CDR3 is TGTGCCATCAGTGATGGAAGTGAGCAGACCCAGTACTTC. Translated, it gives CAISDGSEQTQYF.

The V call is TRBV27, the J call TRBJ2-7, with D uncertain. CDR3 size: 15 residues. Trimming removed 2 bases from V and 0 bases from J, with 11 bases in between. Germline-derived CDR1 and CDR2 are MNHEY and SMNVEV (reference sequence). The CDR3: CASSLLSVPSYEQYF. The CDR3, as DNA: TGTGCCAGCAGTTTACTATCCGTCCCCTCCTACGAGCAGTACTTC.